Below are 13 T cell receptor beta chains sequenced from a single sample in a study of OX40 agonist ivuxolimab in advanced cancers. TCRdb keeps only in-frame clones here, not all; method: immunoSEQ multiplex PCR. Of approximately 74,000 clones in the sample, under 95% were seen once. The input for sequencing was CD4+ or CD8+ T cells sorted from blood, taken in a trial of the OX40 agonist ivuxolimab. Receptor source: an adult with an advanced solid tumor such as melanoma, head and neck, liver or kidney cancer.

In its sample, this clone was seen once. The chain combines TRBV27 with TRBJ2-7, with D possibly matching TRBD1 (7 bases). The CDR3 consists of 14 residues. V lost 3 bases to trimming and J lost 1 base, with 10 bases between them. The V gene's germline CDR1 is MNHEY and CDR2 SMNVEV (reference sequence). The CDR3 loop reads CASSFAGQSYEQYF. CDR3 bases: TGTGCCAGCAGTTTCGCGGGACAGTCCTACGAGCAGTACTTC.

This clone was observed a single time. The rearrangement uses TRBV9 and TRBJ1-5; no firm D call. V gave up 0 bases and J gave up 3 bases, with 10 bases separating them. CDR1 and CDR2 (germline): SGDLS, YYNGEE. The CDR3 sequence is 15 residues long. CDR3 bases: TGTGCCAGCAGCGTAGGTGTGGGATACAATCAGCCCCAGCATTTT. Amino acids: CASSVGVGYNQPQHF.

In DNA, the CDR3 is TGTGCCAGCAGCCGTGATTACGAGCAGTACTTC. Its protein is CASSRDYEQYF. V usage is TRBV6-5 and J usage is TRBJ2-7, with D uncertain. In germline, CDR1 is MNHEY, CDR2 SVGAGI. The CDR3 length is 11 residues. V was pared by 6 bases and J by 4 bases, with 7 bases between.

This CDR3 is CASNPLRQPYGYTF. CDR3 bases: TGTGCCAGCAATCCCCTTAGACAGCCTTATGGCTACACCTTC. The V gene is TRBV7-9, the J gene TRBJ1-2, with D tentatively TRBD1 (5 bases). V was clipped by 7 bases and J by 5 bases, with 17 bases between them. This CDR3 has 14 amino acids. Germline loops: CDR1 SEHNR, CDR2 FQNEAQ (reference sequence).

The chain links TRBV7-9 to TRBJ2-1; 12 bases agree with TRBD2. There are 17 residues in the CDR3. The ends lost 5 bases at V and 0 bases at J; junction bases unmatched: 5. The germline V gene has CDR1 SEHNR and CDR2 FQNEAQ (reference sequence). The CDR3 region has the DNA TGTGCCAGCAGCCGGGGACTAGCGGGTCTCTCCTACAATGAGCAGTTCTTC. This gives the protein CASSRGLAGLSYNEQFF.

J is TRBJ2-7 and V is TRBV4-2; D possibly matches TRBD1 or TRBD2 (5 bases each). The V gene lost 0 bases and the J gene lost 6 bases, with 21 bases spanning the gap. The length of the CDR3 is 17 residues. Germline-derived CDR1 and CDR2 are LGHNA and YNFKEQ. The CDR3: CASSQDALGRTIGEQYF. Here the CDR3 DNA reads TGTGCCAGCAGCCAAGACGCCTTGGGACGAACAATAGGCGAGCAGTACTTC.

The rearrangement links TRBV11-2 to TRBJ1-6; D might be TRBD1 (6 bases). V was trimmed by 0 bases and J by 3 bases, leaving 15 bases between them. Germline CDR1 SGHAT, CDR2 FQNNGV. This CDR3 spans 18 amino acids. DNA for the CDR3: TGTGCCAGCAGCTTAGAAGGGACAACAAGGGGCTATAATTCACCCCTCCACTTT. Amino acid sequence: CASSLEGTTRGYNSPLHF.

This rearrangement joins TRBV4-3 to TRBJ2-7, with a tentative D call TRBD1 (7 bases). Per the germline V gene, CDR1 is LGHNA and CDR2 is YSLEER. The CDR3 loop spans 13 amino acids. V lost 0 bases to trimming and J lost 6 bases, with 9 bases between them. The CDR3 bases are TGCGCCAGCAGCCAAGATCAGGGGGGCGAGCAGTACTTC. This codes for CASSQDQGGEQYF.

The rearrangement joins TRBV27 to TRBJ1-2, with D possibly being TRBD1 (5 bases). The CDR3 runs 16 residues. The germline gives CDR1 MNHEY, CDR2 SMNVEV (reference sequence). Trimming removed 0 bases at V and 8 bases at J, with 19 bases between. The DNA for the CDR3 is TGTGCCAGCAGTTTATCGGGGACTCCTACCATGTGGGGCTACACCTTC. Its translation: CASSLSGTPTMWGYTF.

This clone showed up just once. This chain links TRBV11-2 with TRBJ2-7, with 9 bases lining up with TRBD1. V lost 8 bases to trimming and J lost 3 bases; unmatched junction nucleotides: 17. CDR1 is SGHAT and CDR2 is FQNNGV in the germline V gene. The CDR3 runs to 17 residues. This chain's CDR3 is CASYPPWRTGVNYEQYF. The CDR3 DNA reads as TGTGCCAGCTACCCTCCGTGGCGGACAGGGGTCAACTACGAGCAGTACTTC. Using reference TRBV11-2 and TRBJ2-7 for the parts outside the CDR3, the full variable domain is EAGVAQSPRYKIIEKRQSVAFWCNPISGHATLYWYQQILGQGPKLLIQFQNNGVVDDSQLPKDRFSAERLKGVDSTLKIQPAKLEDSAVYLCASYPPWRTGVNYEQYFGPGTRLTVT.

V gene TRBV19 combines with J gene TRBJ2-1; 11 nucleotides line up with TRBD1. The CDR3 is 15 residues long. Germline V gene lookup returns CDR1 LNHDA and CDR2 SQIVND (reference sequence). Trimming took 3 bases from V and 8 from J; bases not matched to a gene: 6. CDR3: CASSISGTGGDEQFF. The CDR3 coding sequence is TGTGCCAGTAGTATTTCCGGGACAGGGGGTGATGAGCAGTTCTTC.

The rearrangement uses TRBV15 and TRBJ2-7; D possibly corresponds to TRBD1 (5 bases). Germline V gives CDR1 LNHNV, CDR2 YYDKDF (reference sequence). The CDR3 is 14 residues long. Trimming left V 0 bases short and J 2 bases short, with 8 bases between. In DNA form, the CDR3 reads TGTGCCACCAGCAGAGACTCAGGGACCTACGAGCAGTACTTC. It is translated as CATSRDSGTYEQYF.

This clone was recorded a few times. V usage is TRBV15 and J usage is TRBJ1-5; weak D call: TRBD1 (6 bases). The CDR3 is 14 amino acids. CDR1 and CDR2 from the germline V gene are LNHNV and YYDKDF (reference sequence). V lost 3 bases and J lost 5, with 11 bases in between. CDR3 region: CATSSRQVDQPQHF. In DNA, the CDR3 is TGTGCCACCAGCAGTCGACAGGTGGATCAGCCCCAGCATTTT.